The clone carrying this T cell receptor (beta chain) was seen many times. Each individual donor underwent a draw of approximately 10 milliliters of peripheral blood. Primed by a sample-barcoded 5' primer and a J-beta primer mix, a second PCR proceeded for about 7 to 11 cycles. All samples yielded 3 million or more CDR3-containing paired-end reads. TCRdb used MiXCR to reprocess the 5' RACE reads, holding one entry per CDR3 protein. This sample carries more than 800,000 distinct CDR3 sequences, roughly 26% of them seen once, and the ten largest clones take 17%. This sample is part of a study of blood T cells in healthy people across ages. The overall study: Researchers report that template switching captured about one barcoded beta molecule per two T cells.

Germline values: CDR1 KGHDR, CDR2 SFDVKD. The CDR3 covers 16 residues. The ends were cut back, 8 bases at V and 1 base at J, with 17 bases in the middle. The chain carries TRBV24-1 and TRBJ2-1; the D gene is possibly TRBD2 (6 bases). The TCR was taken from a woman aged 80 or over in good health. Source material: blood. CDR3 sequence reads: CATMAGPRGSYNEQFF. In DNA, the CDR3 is TGTGCCACCATGGCGGGGCCCCGGGGGTCCTACAATGAGCAGTTCTTC.